The 31 T cell receptor beta chains below come from one sample, sequenced in a study of cytomegalovirus exposure and HLA in healthy donors (dated by TCRdb to the late 2010s). The library was obtained by the immunoSEQ multiplex PCR assay. TCRdb mirrors the immuneACCESS table, restricted to in-frame sequences. Some clones are absent from its copies; in checked studies, under half trace to an unresolved V gene, and the reason for the others is unknown. Present in this sample are about 72,000 clones, 85% to 95% of which were seen just once. The ten largest clones represent 0.63% of the sample. The sample comprised PBMCs. The receptors were sampled from a woman aged 18-35 years in good health and CMV-seronegative.

J is TRBJ1-2 and V is TRBV4-1; no definite D call. This CDR3 spans 13 amino acids. The germline V gene has CDR1 MGHRA and CDR2 YSYEKL. Trimming took off 4 bases at V and 8 bases at J, with 14 bases between the two ends. CDR3 bases: TGCGCCAGCAGCCCGAAGGAACGGAGGGGCTACACCTTC. Protein sequence: CASSPKERRGYTF.

The chain is built from TRBV2 and TRBJ2-5; 10 bases match TRBD2. Germline V gives CDR1 SNHLY, CDR2 FYNNEI. V was pared by 8 bases and J by 2 bases, with 17 bases of the junction left unmatched. The CDR3 consists of 18 residues. DNA of the CDR3: TGTGCCAGCCGGTGGGGGTTAGCAGCGGGGGGGAAACAAGAGACCCAGTACTTC. It translates to CASRWGLAAGGKQETQYF.

The chain combines TRBV6-1 with TRBJ2-7; TRBD1 matches at 9 bases. The germline V gene encodes CDR1 MNHNS and CDR2 SASEGT. CDR3 size: 18 residues. Trimming at V came to 4 bases and at J to 3 bases, leaving 16 bases not matched to a gene. As DNA, the CDR3 is TGTGCCAGCAGTGTGGCCATCCCTTTGGGACAGGGCCACTACGAGCAGTACTTC. Translation: CASSVAIPLGQGHYEQYF.

The rearrangement links TRBV7-9 to TRBJ1-6; 7 bases align to TRBD1. The CDR3 spans 14 residues. The V gene's germline CDR1 is SEHNR and CDR2 FQNEAQ (reference sequence). V shed 5 bases, J shed 11 bases, and the junction held 9 bases outside the gene matches. CDR3 sequence (DNA): TGTGCCAGCAGCCACCGGGACAGACAGACACCCCTCCACTTT. Amino acids: CASSHRDRQTPLHF.

The chain has TRBV6-5 and TRBJ2-7, with TRBD2 identical over 8 bases. Germline V CDR1 and CDR2: MNHEY, SVGAGI. CDR3 length: 15 amino acids. J lost 2 bases, V lost 0 bases, and 3 bases had no gene match. The CDR3 loop is CASSYSTGGPYEQYF. Written as DNA, the CDR3 is TGTGCCAGCAGTTACTCGACGGGGGGGCCCTACGAGCAGTACTTC.

V usage is TRBV7-8 and J usage is TRBJ1-6; 7 bases align to TRBD1. Per germline, CDR1 SGHVS and CDR2 FQNEAQ. The length of the CDR3 is 16 residues. After removal of 1 base from V and 4 bases from J, the junction contained 4 bases not matched to a gene. As DNA, the CDR3 is TGTGCCAGCAGCTTAGGAGGACAGGCATATAATTCACCCCTCCACTTT. This codes for CASSLGGQAYNSPLHF. Based on the CDR3 plus reference TRBV7-8 and TRBJ1-6, the full variable domain is GAGVSQSPRYKVAKRGQDVALRCDPISGHVSLFWYQQALGQGPEFLTYFQNEAQLDKSGLPSDRFFAERPEGSVSTLKIQRTQQEDSAVYLCASSLGGQAYNSPLHFGNGTRLTVT.

This clone was detected only once. The chain uses TRBV5-5 and TRBJ1-1, with D unresolved. Deletions cut 3 bases from V and 7 bases from J, with 13 bases between. The CDR3 runs to 13 residues. Germline CDR1 and CDR2: SGHKS and YYEKEE (reference sequence). The CDR3 spells CASSWTGNGEAFF. The CDR3 region has the DNA TGTGCCAGCAGCTGGACTGGGAACGGTGAAGCTTTCTTT.

This sequence joins TRBV5-1 and TRBJ1-3; possibly TRBD1 for D (6 bases). CDR1 is SGHRS and CDR2 is YFSETQ in the germline V gene. V gave up 4 bases and J gave up 9 bases, with 14 bases separating them. The CDR3 runs 13 residues. CDR3 nucleotide sequence: TGCGCCAGCAGCGGAACAGGGCAAAGCACCATATATTTT. Residues: CASSGTGQSTIYF.

This rearrangement joins TRBV18 to TRBJ1-1; 10 bases match TRBD1. CDR1 is KGHSH, CDR2 LQKENI, per germline. The junction had 14 bases not matched to a gene; V was cut back by 3 bases and J by 4 bases. This CDR3 has 18 residues. The CDR3 protein is CASSPHSPRTGGFTEAFF. The DNA for the CDR3 is TGTGCCAGCTCACCTCATAGTCCTAGGACAGGGGGTTTCACTGAAGCTTTCTTT. The full variable domain, its missing parts supplied by reference TRBV18 and TRBJ1-1, is NAGVMQNPRHLVRRRGQEARLRCSPMKGHSHVYWYRQLPEEGLKFMVYLQKENIIDESGMPKERFSAEFPKEGPSILRIQQVVRGDSAAYFCASSPHSPRTGGFTEAFFGQGTRLTVV.

This clone was observed once. The chain combines TRBV2 with TRBJ2-5; the match to TRBD2 covers 10 bases. CDR3 length: 17 residues. J was trimmed by 2 bases and V by 0 bases; bases with no gene match: 6. The V gene's germline CDR1 is SNHLY and CDR2 FYNNEI. The CDR3 sequence is CASSEAWASGGQETQYF. CDR3 nucleotide sequence: TGTGCCAGCAGTGAAGCTTGGGCTAGCGGGGGTCAAGAGACCCAGTACTTC.

The chain couples TRBV28 to TRBJ1-2, with 9 nucleotides matching TRBD1. The trim removed 6 bases at V and 8 bases at J, leaving 4 bases unmatched. CDR3 length: 12 residues. In germline, CDR1 is MDHEN, CDR2 SYDVKM. The CDR3 spells CASRGQGRGYTF. The CDR3 DNA sequence: TGTGCCAGCAGGGGACAGGGAAGAGGCTACACCTTC.

The V gene is TRBV28, the J gene TRBJ2-5; 8 positions match TRBD1. This CDR3 is 14 amino acids long. Germline CDR1 and CDR2: MDHEN and SYDVKM. V was pared by 8 bases and J by 1 base, with 6 bases of the junction left unmatched. Here the CDR3 DNA reads TGTGCCAGCTTCAGGGGGCCCAGCCAAGAGACCCAGTACTTC. This sequence encodes CASFRGPSQETQYF.

The V and J genes are TRBV30 and TRBJ2-1; D not resolved. The CDR3 extends over 14 amino acids. Germline lookup yields CDR1 GTSNPN and CDR2 SVGIG (reference sequence). Trimming took 0 bases from V and 5 from J, leaving 11 bases between them. In DNA form, the CDR3 reads TGTGCCTGGAGTGTGAGGCTAAGTAACAATGAGCAGTTCTTC. It is translated as CAWSVRLSNNEQFF.

The rearrangement uses TRBV5-1 and TRBJ2-3, with 7 nucleotides matching TRBD2. The V segment lost 5 bases and the J segment 0 bases; nucleotides outside the gene matches: 12. Germline CDR1 is SGHRS and CDR2 is YFSETQ. This CDR3 is built from 17 residues. The CDR3 bases are TGCGCCAGCAGATTAGGCGGGGGTCTTAGTAGCACAGATACGCAGTATTTT. Protein product: CASRLGGGLSSTDTQYF.

The rearrangement joins TRBV6-5 to TRBJ1-3, with 7 bases that match TRBD1. The CDR3 is 15 amino acids. Trimming took 5 bases from V and 2 from J; bases not matched to a gene: 6. Germline values: CDR1 MNHEY, CDR2 SVGAGI. The DNA of the CDR3 is TGTGCCAGCAGTCCGGACAGGTTCCCTGGAAACACCATATATTTT. The encoded protein is CASSPDRFPGNTIYF.

J is TRBJ1-2 and V is TRBV7-2; perhaps TRBD1 as D (6 bases). This CDR3 region has 14 residues. V shed 4 bases and J shed 2 bases, with 11 bases lying between them. CDR1 and CDR2 (germline): SGHTA, FQGNSA. CDR3: CASSSGTTNYGYTF. CDR3 sequence (DNA): TGTGCCAGCAGCTCCGGGACAACGAACTATGGCTACACCTTC.

In this sample, this clone turned up once. The rearrangement uses TRBV7-9 and TRBJ2-1; the match to TRBD1 covers 7 bases. V lost 5 bases and J lost 0; bases outside the gene matches: 7. This CDR3 spans 16 amino acids. Germline assignment: CDR1 SEHNR and CDR2 FQNEAQ (reference sequence). The CDR3 bases are TGTGCCAGCAGCCCAATCAGGGGGAGCTCCTACAATGAGCAGTTCTTC. Translation gives CASSPIRGSSYNEQFF.

The genes are TRBV2 and TRBJ1-1; no clear D. This CDR3 spans 13 amino acids. The germline gives CDR1 SNHLY, CDR2 FYNNEI. Trimming took off 4 bases at V and 5 bases at J, with 11 bases between the two ends. The CDR3 spells CASSAGPGTEAFF. CDR3 DNA: TGTGCCAGCAGTGCCGGACCGGGAACTGAAGCTTTCTTT.

The rearrangement joins TRBV28 to TRBJ1-3; TRBD1 might be the D (6 bases). This CDR3 spans 15 amino acids. V was cut by 3 bases and J by 0 bases, with 9 bases left in between. In germline, CDR1 is MDHEN, CDR2 SYDVKM. The CDR3 bases are TGTGCCAGCAGTTTGCGGGGGCTCTCTGGAAACACCATATATTTT. This codes for CASSLRGLSGNTIYF.

This chain uses TRBV6-6 with TRBJ1-4, with TRBD1 as a possible D gene (5 bases). The germline CDR1 and CDR2 sequences are MNHNY and SVGAGI (reference sequence). The germline V and J ends were trimmed by 2 bases and 5 bases, with 15 bases remaining between them. The CDR3 length is 16 residues. The CDR3 DNA sequence: TGTGCCAGCAGTTACCCGGTGTCGGCAGGGAATGAAAAACTGTTTTTT. It translates to CASSYPVSAGNEKLFF.

This chain joins TRBV7-3 and TRBJ2-5; D uncertain. The CDR3 runs 17 residues. Trimming took off 0 bases at V and 1 base at J, with 15 bases between the two ends. CDR1 and CDR2 from the germline V gene are SGHTA and FQGTGA. This chain's CDR3 is CASSLTVAPSVQETQYF. CDR3 in DNA: TGTGCCAGCAGCTTAACAGTGGCACCGTCAGTCCAAGAGACCCAGTACTTC.

This chain uses TRBV18 with TRBJ2-7; 8 bases are shared with TRBD1. J lost 5 bases, V lost 6 bases, and 9 bases had no gene match. The length of the CDR3 is 14 residues. In germline, CDR1 is KGHSH, CDR2 LQKENI. In DNA form, the CDR3 reads TGTGCCAGCTCCCCAAGGACAGGGAAAGACGAGCAGTACTTC. This encodes CASSPRTGKDEQYF.

This clone was counted a few times. The V gene is TRBV5-6, the J gene TRBJ1-2, with D uncertain. This CDR3 region has 13 residues. Per the germline V gene, CDR1 is SGHDT and CDR2 is YYEEEE. Trimming removed 5 bases from V and 4 bases from J, with 12 bases in between. The CDR3 DNA is TGTGCCAGCAGTCCCCCGGGAGTCTATGGCTACACCTTC. This sequence encodes CASSPPGVYGYTF.

The chain is built from TRBV4-1 and TRBJ2-5, with TRBD1 identical over 8 bases. Germline CDR1 is MGHRA and CDR2 is YSYEKL. J lost 0 bases, V lost 4 bases, and 4 bases had no gene match. The length of the CDR3 is 15 residues. The CDR3, as DNA: TGCGCCAGCAGCCCTGGGACAGGCGACCAAGAGACCCAGTACTTC. Translating it yields CASSPGTGDQETQYF.

This sequence joins TRBV27 and TRBJ1-1, with TRBD1 as a possible D gene (6 bases). This CDR3 has 15 amino acids. Trimming cost V 6 bases and J 2 bases, with 16 bases left between them. Germline CDR1 and CDR2: MNHEY and SMNVEV (reference sequence). CDR3 sequence: CASSPPGGLNTEAFF. Written as DNA, the CDR3 is TGTGCCAGCAGCCCCCCCGGGGGGCTAAACACTGAAGCTTTCTTT.

The genes are TRBV28 and TRBJ1-2; TRBD1 matches 7 bases. With 3 bases clipped from V and 1 base from J, the junction kept 8 bases outside the gene matches. Germline lookup yields CDR1 MDHEN and CDR2 SYDVKM. CDR3 length: 16 amino acids. The CDR3 sequence is CASSFRDSRLNYGYTF. CDR3 in DNA: TGTGCCAGCAGTTTCCGGGACAGTCGGCTTAACTATGGCTACACCTTC.

This chain's CDR3 is CASSATGLNTEAFF. The CDR3 nucleotides are TGTGCCAGCAGTGCGACAGGGTTGAACACTGAAGCTTTCTTT. The rearrangement joins TRBV6-1 to TRBJ1-1; 7 bases are shared with TRBD1. Unmatched junction bases numbered 2, after V lost 4 bases and J lost 0 bases. CDR1 MNHNS and CDR2 SASEGT come from the germline V gene. This CDR3 contains 14 residues.

The chain recombines TRBV2 with TRBJ1-2, with D possibly matching TRBD1 (6 bases). The CDR3 consists of 14 residues. V lost 5 bases and J lost 4, with 14 bases in between. Germline loops: CDR1 SNHLY, CDR2 FYNNEI. DNA for the CDR3: TGTGCCAGCAGTAGACAGGCTCTTTCCTATGGCTACACCTTC. Protein product: CASSRQALSYGYTF.

The chain is built from TRBV5-6 and TRBJ1-2; D uncertain. The ends were cut back, 5 bases at V and 4 bases at J, with 18 bases in the middle. CDR1 is SGHDT, CDR2 YYEEEE, per germline. This CDR3 has 15 residues. CDR3 sequence: CASRPTEPGSYGYTF. Here the CDR3 DNA reads TGTGCCAGCAGACCGACTGAACCGGGGAGCTATGGCTACACCTTC.

This rearrangement joins TRBV6-1 to TRBJ2-1; TRBD2 is a possible D gene (7 bases). CDR1 MNHNS and CDR2 SASEGT come from the germline V gene. Deletions cut 1 base from V and 7 bases from J, with 20 bases between. The CDR3 contains 17 residues. For the CDR3, the DNA is TGTGCCAGCAGTGAAGTTCGAGGGGGGGCATTGGGGAATGAGCAGTTCTTC. It encodes CASSEVRGGALGNEQFF.

The chain recombines TRBV4-3 with TRBJ2-2; maybe TRBD2 (6 bases). V lost 4 bases and J 6 bases, leaving 12 bases between the germline ends. The CDR3 extends over 14 amino acids. Germline lookup yields CDR1 LGHNA and CDR2 YSLEER. CDR3 region: CASSPGWGAGELFF. CDR3 in DNA: TGCGCCAGCAGCCCCGGGTGGGGGGCCGGGGAGCTGTTTTTT.